The 29 T cell receptor beta chains reported below all come from one sample, sequenced in a study of identical twins. TCRdb used MiXCR to reprocess the 5' RACE reads, holding one entry per CDR3 protein. Among about 530,000 distinct CDR3 sequences listed, about a fifth were seen once. The sample also formed part of further work on yellow fever vaccine responses in identical twins.

The sample taken for sequencing was CD4+ T cells sorted from blood. The source is a woman between 18 and 29 years old in good health.

DNA of the CDR3: TGCAGTGCTAGATCGGGGCAGAGGCCCTTCGGCACAGATACGCAGTATTTT. This encodes CSARSGQRPFGTDTQYF. The V call is TRBV20-1, the J call TRBJ2-3; TRBD1 or TRBD2 may be the D gene (5 bases each). The CDR3 runs 17 residues. Germline V lookup: CDR1 DFQATT, CDR2 SNEGSKA (reference sequence). The ends were cut back, 2 bases at V and 1 base at J, with 19 bases in the middle.

V is TRBV3-1 and J is TRBJ2-1; D might be TRBD1 (6 bases). This CDR3 contains 18 residues. Trimming shortened V by 3 bases and J by 2 bases, and 20 bases separated the two germline ends. The germline gives CDR1 LGHDT, CDR2 YNNKEL (reference sequence). The CDR3 here is CASSHPPPQGTTYNEQFF. The CDR3 nucleotides are TGTGCCAGCAGCCACCCACCGCCACAGGGTACCACCTACAATGAGCAGTTCTTC.

This clonotype was seen a handful of times. The chain has TRBV7-9 and TRBJ2-1; unclear D gene. With 2 bases removed from V and 6 bases from J, the gap between germline ends came to 8 bases. The CDR3 length is 13 residues. CDR1 is SEHNR and CDR2 is FQNEAQ in the germline V gene (reference sequence). CDR3 bases: TGTGCCAGCAGCTTATTTAACACCAATGAGCAGTTCTTC. The encoded protein is CASSLFNTNEQFF.

The rearrangement links TRBV5-6 to TRBJ2-5; D not certain. The length of the CDR3 is 13 residues. V lost 4 bases and J 2 bases, leaving 9 bases between the germline ends. Germline-derived CDR1 and CDR2 are SGHDT and YYEEEE. In nucleotides, the CDR3 is TGTGCCAGCAGCAACGGCAGGCAAGAGACCCAGTACTTC. It encodes CASSNGRQETQYF. The full variable domain, in which reference TRBV5-6 and TRBJ2-5 provide the parts outside the CDR3, is DAGVTQSPTHLIKTRGQQVTLRCSPKSGHDTVSWYQQALGQGPQFIFQYYEEEERQRGNFPDRFSGHQFPNYSSELNVNALLLGDSALYLCASSNGRQETQYFGPGTRLLVL.

At least ten counts were recorded for this clonotype. This rearrangement joins TRBV2 to TRBJ2-3; D gene ambiguous. V was pared by 3 bases and J by 1 base, with 5 bases between. The CDR3 runs to 13 residues. Germline CDR1 and CDR2: SNHLY and FYNNEI. CDR3 amino acids: CASSEDGTDTQYF. CDR3 nucleotides: TGTGCCAGCAGTGAGGACGGCACAGATACGCAGTATTTT.

The chain couples TRBV3-1 to TRBJ1-6, with TRBD1 matching 7 bases. Germline-derived CDR1 and CDR2 are LGHDT and YNNKEL (reference sequence). V was clipped by 4 bases and J by 7 bases; unmatched bases: 1. CDR3 length equals 13 residues. DNA of the CDR3: TGTGCCAGCAGCCGGGACAGCAATTCACCCCTCCACTTT. It encodes CASSRDSNSPLHF.

This clonotype has just a few counts. The chain carries TRBV12-3 or TRBV12-4 and TRBJ2-5, with 11 bases aligning to TRBD1. The CDR3 covers 16 residues. J lost 2 bases, V lost 3 bases, and 5 bases had no gene match. The DNA for the CDR3 is TGTGCCAGCAGTTTTCGGACAGGGGGCGGGCAAGAGACCCAGTACTTC. It is translated as CASSFRTGGGQETQYF.

CDR3 sequence reads: CASSTGHQNTGELFF. The CDR3 region has the DNA TGTGCCAGCAGTACGGGACATCAGAACACCGGGGAGCTGTTTTTT. The chain carries TRBV11-3 and TRBJ2-2, with D possibly TRBD1 on 6 matching bases. Germline CDR1 is SGHNT and CDR2 is YENEEA. Trimming shortened V by 6 bases and J by 1 base, and 12 bases separated the two germline ends. The CDR3 runs 15 residues.

In this sample, this clonotype turned up a few times. This chain joins TRBV29-1 and TRBJ1-1, with a weak D call TRBD1 (6 bases). CDR1 is SQVTM and CDR2 is ANQGSEA in the germline V gene. The CDR3 sequence is 13 residues long. The V gene lost 7 bases and the J gene lost 3 bases, with 15 bases spanning the gap. CDR3 in amino acids: CSDGGRQYTEAFF. The CDR3 region has the DNA TGCAGCGACGGGGGCCGCCAGTACACTGAAGCTTTCTTT.

This clonotype was seen a few times. Written as DNA, the CDR3 is TGTGCCAGCAGCCAAGATCAAGGGGATAATGGCTACACCTTC. Protein: CASSQDQGDNGYTF. The chain links TRBV4-2 to TRBJ1-2; tentatively, D is TRBD1 (5 bases). The V end lost 0 bases, the J end lost 6 bases, and 11 bases lay between the germline ends. Germline V gives CDR1 LGHNA, CDR2 YNFKEQ. CDR3 length equals 14 residues.

This clonotype appeared a few times. The chain joins TRBV12-3 or TRBV12-4 to TRBJ2-5; D gene uncertain. The V and J ends lost 3 bases and 1 base respectively, with 9 bases between them. The CDR3 covers 14 residues. CDR3 residues: CASSFQNSQETQYF. Here the CDR3 DNA reads TGTGCCAGCAGTTTCCAAAACAGCCAAGAGACCCAGTACTTC.

A few counts support this clonotype. The chain employs TRBV28 and TRBJ1-1, with no clear D. The V gene's germline CDR1 is MDHEN and CDR2 SYDVKM. CDR3 length equals 14 residues. Trimming stripped 2 bases from V and 4 bases from J, with 11 bases between. DNA for the CDR3: TGTGCCAGCAGTTTACCCCCCCGGGGCACTGAAGCTTTCTTT. Translating gives CASSLPPRGTEAFF.

The gene calls are TRBV28 and TRBJ2-1, with 8 bases aligning to TRBD2. The CDR3 has 14 residues. The V gene end was trimmed by 5 bases and the J gene end by 7 bases; junction bases not matched to a gene: 7. The germline gives CDR1 MDHEN, CDR2 SYDVKM. The CDR3 bases are TGTGCCAGCAGTCAAACCGGGACTAGGAATGAGCAGTTCTTC. Translating it yields CASSQTGTRNEQFF.

This chain joins TRBV11-2 and TRBJ2-2; 7 bases fit TRBD2. The CDR3 length is 14 residues. CDR1 is SGHAT and CDR2 is FQNNGV in the germline V gene. J lost 6 bases, V lost 5 bases, and 6 bases had no gene match. CDR3 nucleotide sequence: TGTGCCAGCAGCCTAGGGAGGGTGGCCGGGGAGCTGTTTTTT. Amino acids: CASSLGRVAGELFF.

A few counts support this clonotype. The J gene is TRBJ1-1, the V gene TRBV6-2 or TRBV6-3; D is undetermined. The CDR3 is 15 residues long. Germline CDR1 reads MNHEY; CDR2 reads SVGEGT. Trimming pared 2 bases from V and 0 bases from J, leaving 10 bases between. For the CDR3, the DNA is TGTGCCAGCAGTTACCACGGGTACATGAACACTGAAGCTTTCTTT. It translates to CASSYHGYMNTEAFF.

The V and J genes are TRBV7-2 and TRBJ2-2, with D hard to call. The CDR3 is 15 residues long. Germline loops: CDR1 SGHTA, CDR2 FQGNSA. The V gene lost 1 base and the J gene lost 4 bases, with 10 bases spanning the gap. CDR3 in DNA: TGTGCCAGCAGCTTAGTCGGAAGCGTCACCGGGGAGCTGTTTTTT. Protein product: CASSLVGSVTGELFF. Combining the CDR3 with reference TRBV7-2 and TRBJ2-2 gives the whole variable domain GAGVSQSPSNKVTEKGKDVELRCDPISGHTALYWYRQSLGQGLEFLIYFQGNSAPDKSGLPSDRFSAERTGGSVSTLTIQRTQQEDSAVYLCASSLVGSVTGELFFGEGSRLTVL.

V gene TRBV24-1 combines with J gene TRBJ2-4; D not resolved. Trimming left V 5 bases short and J 4 bases short, with 17 bases between. The CDR3 has 16 amino acids. From germline, CDR1 is KGHDR and CDR2 SFDVKD. The CDR3 protein is CATSAPDPGGKNIQYF. The CDR3 DNA is TGTGCCACCAGTGCTCCCGACCCCGGTGGGAAAAACATTCAGTACTTC.

As for this clonotype: Since a much larger clone is just one base distant, this may be a read error. The chain couples TRBV10-3 to TRBJ2-1; 7 bases fit TRBD1. Per the germline V gene, CDR1 is ENHRY and CDR2 is SYGVKD. The CDR3 has 15 amino acids. CDR3 nucleotides: TGTGCCATCAGTGACTGGGACAGAACCTACACTGAGCAGTTCTTC. Its protein product is CAISDWDRTYTEQFF.

This sequence joins TRBV6-5 and TRBJ2-3, with D uncertain. V was cut by 0 bases and J by 0 bases, with 13 bases left in between. In germline, CDR1 is MNHEY, CDR2 SVGAGI. The CDR3 consists of 17 residues. Here the CDR3 reads CASSYSPWRTSTDTQYF. Here the CDR3 DNA reads TGTGCCAGCAGTTACTCCCCCTGGCGAACTAGCACAGATACGCAGTATTTT.

The chain combines TRBV6-1 with TRBJ2-7; D perhaps matches TRBD2 (6 bases). The CDR3 loop spans 16 amino acids. In germline, CDR1 is MNHNS, CDR2 SASEGT. The V end lost 1 base, the J end lost 3 bases, and 16 bases lay between the germline ends. The CDR3 DNA is TGTGCCAGCAGTGAAGTGGGGGGATGGGGCCTCTACGAGCAGTACGTC. Translating it yields CASSEVGGWGLYEQYV.

This clonotype was seen a handful of times. The chain uses TRBV28 and TRBJ2-1; no reliable D call. Trimming cost V 6 bases and J 4 bases, with 7 bases left between them. This CDR3 region has 12 residues. Per germline, CDR1 MDHEN and CDR2 SYDVKM. CDR3 amino acids: CASSPWYNEQFF. DNA of the CDR3: TGTGCCAGCAGCCCCTGGTACAATGAGCAGTTCTTC.

With regard to this clonotype: The junction differs from germline at one of its ends, possibly a read error. The genes are TRBV7-2 and TRBJ2-1, with TRBD2 matching over 11 bases. Germline CDR1 and CDR2: SGHTA and FQGNSA. The CDR3 has 15 amino acids. The CDR3 spells CASSPRGGTSGVGLF. The CDR3 nucleotides are TGTGCCAGCAGCCCCCGCGGGGGGACTAGCGGAGTGGGTCTCTTC.

V usage is TRBV20-1 and J usage is TRBJ2-1, with 7 bases matching TRBD2. This CDR3 spans 14 amino acids. Unmatched junction bases numbered 6, after V lost 3 bases and J lost 4 bases. Germline V lookup: CDR1 DFQATT, CDR2 SNEGSKA (reference sequence). CDR3 nucleotide sequence: TGCAGTGCTAGCTTGCGGGGGAGATACAATGAGCAGTTCTTC. Its protein product is CSASLRGRYNEQFF.

The chain joins TRBV10-1 to TRBJ2-3, with a tentative D call TRBD2 (6 bases). Per germline, CDR1 WNHNN and CDR2 SYGVQD (reference sequence). This CDR3 has 20 residues. The V end lost 2 bases, the J end lost 3 bases, and 27 bases lay between the germline ends. The CDR3 DNA sequence: TGCGCCAGCAGTGAGGCAAAGCTAGCCCGGGCCCCCGGGGGAACAGATACGCAGTATTTT. As protein: CASSEAKLARAPGGTDTQYF.

The rearrangement links TRBV3-1 to TRBJ2-2; possibly TRBD1 for D (5 bases). The length of the CDR3 is 13 residues. V dropped 6 bases and J dropped 5 bases, with 10 bases sitting between them. Germline values: CDR1 LGHDT, CDR2 YNNKEL (reference sequence). This CDR3 reads CASRRQLTGELFF. For the CDR3, the DNA is TGTGCCAGCAGACGACAGCTAACCGGGGAGCTGTTTTTT.

The rearrangement links TRBV10-3 to TRBJ2-5, with D unresolved. The CDR3 extends over 12 amino acids. V gave up 3 bases and J gave up 4 bases, with 6 bases separating them. Germline V gene lookup returns CDR1 ENHRY and CDR2 SYGVKD. CDR3 protein: CAISDSLETQYF. DNA of the CDR3: TGTGCCATCAGTGACTCTCTAGAGACCCAGTACTTC.

There are a few counts of this clonotype. This rearrangement joins TRBV2 to TRBJ2-6; no firm D call. CDR3 size: 14 residues. V was pared by 8 bases and J by 5 bases, with 13 bases between. Germline CDR1 reads SNHLY; CDR2 reads FYNNEI. The CDR3: CASRLWDRANVLTF. The CDR3 DNA reads TGTGCCAGCCGGCTTTGGGATCGGGCCAACGTCCTGACTTTC.

This clonotype appeared a few times. The chain joins TRBV5-1 to TRBJ2-1, with a tentative D call TRBD2 (6 bases). This CDR3 has 12 amino acids. V was trimmed by 3 bases and J by 7 bases, leaving 8 bases between them. Germline assignment: CDR1 SGHRS and CDR2 YFSETQ. CDR3 loop: CASSWGVNEQFF. The DNA of the CDR3 is TGCGCCAGCAGCTGGGGGGTAAATGAGCAGTTCTTC.

This clonotype was counted a few times. The CDR3 nucleotides are TGTGCCAGCAGCAAACCTTCCTGGGACAATGAGCAGTTCTTC. It yields the protein CASSKPSWDNEQFF. The chain couples TRBV28 to TRBJ2-1, with D hard to call. Trimming took 6 bases from V and 5 from J, leaving 14 bases between them. The CDR3 length is 14 residues. Germline-derived CDR1 and CDR2 are MDHEN and SYDVKM.